A selection of T cell receptor beta chains follows, all from one sample in a study of blood T cell repertoires in COVID-19. Sequenced by immunoSEQ multiplex PCR; TCRdb stores in-frame clones only, minus some. The sample holds about 490,000 clones; roughly 85% are singletons and the top ten take about 3%. The material sequenced was peripheral blood. These receptors came from a human donor in a cohort sampled during active COVID-19. The CDR3 runs from the conserved cysteine through the conserved F or W. A D gene is named only where the DNA matches it firmly. Some rows mark clone size as missing; the rest say once, few, many or name a class of expanded clone.

clone_size: NA
v_call: TRBV7-2
d_call: TRBD1
j_call: TRBJ2-5
cdr3_aa: CASSKDRSVETQYF
cdr3_nt: TGTGCCAGCAGCAAGGACAGGAGTGTGGAGACCCAGTACTTC

clone_size: many
v_call: TRBV30
d_call: NA
j_call: TRBJ1-2
cdr3_aa: CAWSVLVGAGLRGYTF
cdr3_nt: TGTGCCTGGAGTGTACTTGTAGGGGCAGGCCTCCGGGGCTACACCTTC

clone_size: once
v_call: TRBV24-1
d_call: NA
j_call: TRBJ1-2
cdr3_aa: CATSDLIEGDGYTF
cdr3_nt: TGTGCCACCAGTGATTTGATCGAAGGGGATGGCTACACCTTC

clone_size: NA
v_call: TRBV19
d_call: NA
j_call: TRBJ1-1
cdr3_aa: CASSTIRNTEAFF
cdr3_nt: TGTGCCAGTAGCACCATTAGGAACACTGAAGCTTTCTTT

clone_size: NA
v_call: TRBV15
d_call: NA
j_call: TRBJ2-5
cdr3_aa: CATSPREKTQYF
cdr3_nt: TGTGCCACCAGTCCCCGGGAGAAGACCCAGTACTTC

clone_size: once
v_call: TRBV5-1
d_call: NA
j_call: TRBJ2-7
cdr3_aa: CASSLEGSLAYEQYF
cdr3_nt: TGCGCCAGCAGCTTGGAGGGGTCCCTAGCCTACGAGCAGTACTTC

clone_size: NA
v_call: TRBV19
d_call: TRBD1
j_call: TRBJ1-5
cdr3_aa: CASSTGGQGSRPQHF
cdr3_nt: TGTGCCAGTAGTACGGGGGGACAGGGGTCCAGACCCCAGCATTTT

clone_size: once
v_call: TRBV3-1/TRBV3-2
d_call: TRBD2
j_call: TRBJ2-3
cdr3_aa: CASSQVVSGSGDTQYF
cdr3_nt: TGTGCCAGCAGCCAAGTTGTTAGCGGGAGTGGAGATACGCAGTATTTT

clone_size: once
v_call: TRBV29-1
d_call: TRBD1
j_call: TRBJ1-4
cdr3_aa: CSAGTGVNEKLFF
cdr3_nt: TGCAGCGCAGGGACAGGGGTTAATGAAAAACTGTTTTTT

clone_size: NA
v_call: TRBV7-3
d_call: TRBD1
j_call: TRBJ2-2
cdr3_aa: CASSLYPGQVSTGELFF
cdr3_nt: TGTGCCAGCAGCTTGTACCCGGGACAGGTCTCCACCGGGGAGCTGTTTTTT

clone_size: NA
v_call: TRBV19
d_call: TRBD1
j_call: TRBJ1-6
cdr3_aa: CASSVGDRGRSPLHF
cdr3_nt: TGTGCCAGTAGTGTCGGAGACAGGGGAAGGTCACCCCTCCACTTT

clone_size: NA
v_call: TRBV10-3
d_call: TRBD1
j_call: TRBJ1-2
cdr3_aa: CAISEMGQRDGYTF
cdr3_nt: TGTGCCATCAGTGAAATGGGACAGAGAGATGGCTACACCTTC

clone_size: NA
v_call: TRBV9
d_call: NA
j_call: TRBJ1-6
cdr3_aa: CASSVASGSGDSPLHF
cdr3_nt: TGTGCCAGCAGCGTAGCGTCCGGGAGTGGTGATTCACCCCTCCACTTT

clone_size: NA
v_call: TRBV11-3
d_call: NA
j_call: TRBJ2-6
cdr3_aa: CASSARSSGANVLTF
cdr3_nt: TGTGCCAGCAGCGCGAGAAGCTCTGGGGCCAACGTCCTGACTTTC

clone_size: NA
v_call: TRBV9
d_call: TRBD2
j_call: TRBJ2-3
cdr3_aa: CASSPTGGTPDTQYF
cdr3_nt: TGTGCCAGCAGCCCCACCGGGGGGACCCCAGATACGCAGTATTTT

clone_size: NA
v_call: TRBV2
d_call: NA
j_call: TRBJ1-4
cdr3_aa: CASLELDANEKLFF
cdr3_nt: TGTGCCAGCCTTGAACTTGATGCTAATGAAAAACTGTTTTTT

clone_size: NA
v_call: TRBV19
d_call: NA
j_call: TRBJ1-2
cdr3_aa: CASKGEKGDRNYGYTF
cdr3_nt: TGTGCCAGTAAGGGGGAGAAGGGAGACCGAAACTATGGCTACACCTTC

clone_size: NA
v_call: TRBV30
d_call: NA
j_call: TRBJ1-1
cdr3_aa: CAWSGGRVNTEAFF
cdr3_nt: TGTGCCTGGAGCGGGGGGAGGGTTAACACTGAAGCTTTCTTT

clone_size: NA
v_call: TRBV7-9
d_call: NA
j_call: TRBJ2-7
cdr3_aa: CASSYTRGRNEQYF
cdr3_nt: TGTGCCAGCAGCTATACTAGAGGTCGTAACGAGCAGTACTTC

clone_size: once
v_call: TRBV15
d_call: NA
j_call: TRBJ2-7
cdr3_aa: CATRGTYSSYEQYF
cdr3_nt: TGTGCCACCAGGGGTACGTACAGCTCCTACGAGCAGTACTTC

clone_size: NA
v_call: TRBV19
d_call: NA
j_call: TRBJ2-3
cdr3_aa: CASSPGSLVADTQYF
cdr3_nt: TGTGCCAGTAGTCCCGGTAGCTTGGTTGCAGATACGCAGTATTTT

clone_size: NA
v_call: TRBV19
d_call: NA
j_call: TRBJ2-7
cdr3_aa: CASSPRDTLWGEQYF
cdr3_nt: TGTGCCAGTAGTCCCAGGGACACCCTGTGGGGCGAGCAGTACTTC

clone_size: NA
v_call: TRBV28
d_call: TRBD2
j_call: TRBJ2-4
cdr3_aa: CASSSHSGRNIQYF
cdr3_nt: TGTGCCAGCAGTTCTCATAGCGGGAGAAACATTCAGTACTTC

clone_size: once
v_call: TRBV2
d_call: NA
j_call: TRBJ1-3
cdr3_aa: CASSGELGNTIYF
cdr3_nt: TGTGCCAGCAGTGGTGAGCTGGGAAACACCATATATTTT

clone_size: NA
v_call: TRBV19
d_call: NA
j_call: TRBJ1-6
cdr3_aa: CASSIPGANSPLHF
cdr3_nt: TGTGCCAGTAGTATACCAGGGGCTAATTCACCCCTCCACTTT

clone_size: NA
v_call: TRBV2
d_call: NA
j_call: TRBJ2-7
cdr3_aa: CASSEGLNEQYF
cdr3_nt: TGTGCCAGCAGTGAAGGGCTCAACGAGCAGTACTTC

clone_size: NA
v_call: TRBV19
d_call: TRBD1
j_call: TRBJ1-1
cdr3_aa: CASSYRQGENTEAFF
cdr3_nt: TGTGCCAGTAGTTACCGACAGGGTGAAAACACTGAAGCTTTCTTT

clone_size: NA
v_call: TRBV5-6
d_call: NA
j_call: TRBJ1-6
cdr3_aa: CASSRSGLTSYNSPLHF
cdr3_nt: TGTGCCAGCAGCCGCTCAGGGTTAACCTCCTATAATTCACCCCTCCACTTT

clone_size: NA
v_call: TRBV5-1
d_call: TRBD1
j_call: TRBJ2-1
cdr3_aa: CASKTGQGYNEQFF
cdr3_nt: TGCGCCAGCAAAACGGGACAGGGGTATAATGAGCAGTTCTTC

clone_size: NA
v_call: TRBV6-2/TRBV6-3
d_call: NA
j_call: TRBJ2-1
cdr3_aa: CASSSGGKRYNEQFF
cdr3_nt: TGTGCCAGCAGTTCAGGAGGGAAGCGGTACAATGAGCAGTTCTTC

clone_size: once
v_call: TRBV6-4
d_call: TRBD1
j_call: TRBJ1-1
cdr3_aa: CASSGDRGAEAFF
cdr3_nt: TGTGCCAGCAGCGGCGACAGGGGGGCTGAAGCTTTCTTT

clone_size: once
v_call: TRBV5-4
d_call: NA
j_call: TRBJ2-2
cdr3_aa: CASSLARANTGELFF
cdr3_nt: TGTGCCAGCAGCCTGGCGCGGGCGAACACCGGGGAGCTGTTTTTT

clone_size: once
v_call: TRBV28
d_call: TRBD1
j_call: TRBJ1-1
cdr3_aa: CASSLSRQGVAAFF
cdr3_nt: TGTGCCAGCAGTTTAAGTAGGCAGGGGGTCGCAGCTTTCTTT